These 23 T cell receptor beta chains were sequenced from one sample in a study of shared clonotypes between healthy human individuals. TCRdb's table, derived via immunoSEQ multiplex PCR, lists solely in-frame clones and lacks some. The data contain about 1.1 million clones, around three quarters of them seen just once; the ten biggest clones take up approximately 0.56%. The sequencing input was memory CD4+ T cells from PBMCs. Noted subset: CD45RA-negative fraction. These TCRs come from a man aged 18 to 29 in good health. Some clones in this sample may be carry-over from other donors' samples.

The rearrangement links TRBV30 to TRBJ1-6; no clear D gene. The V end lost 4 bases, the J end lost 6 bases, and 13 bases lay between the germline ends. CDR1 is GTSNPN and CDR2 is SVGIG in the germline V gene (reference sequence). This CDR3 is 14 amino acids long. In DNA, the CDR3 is TGTGCCTGGACCCCAGTGGTCCCTAATTCACCCCTCCACTTT. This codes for CAWTPVVPNSPLHF.

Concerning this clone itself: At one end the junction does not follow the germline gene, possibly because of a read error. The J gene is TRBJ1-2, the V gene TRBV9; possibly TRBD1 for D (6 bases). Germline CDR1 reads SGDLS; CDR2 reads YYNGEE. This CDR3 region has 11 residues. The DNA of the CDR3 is TGTGCCAGCAGCGACGACAGGACTTCCCTCTTC. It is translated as CASSDDRTSLF.

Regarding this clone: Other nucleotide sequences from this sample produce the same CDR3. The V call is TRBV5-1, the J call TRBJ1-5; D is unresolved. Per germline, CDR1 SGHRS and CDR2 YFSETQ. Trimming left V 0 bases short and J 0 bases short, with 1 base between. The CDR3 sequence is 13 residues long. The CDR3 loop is CASSLDSNQPQHF. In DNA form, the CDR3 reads TGCGCCAGCAGCTTGGATAGCAATCAGCCCCAGCATTTT.

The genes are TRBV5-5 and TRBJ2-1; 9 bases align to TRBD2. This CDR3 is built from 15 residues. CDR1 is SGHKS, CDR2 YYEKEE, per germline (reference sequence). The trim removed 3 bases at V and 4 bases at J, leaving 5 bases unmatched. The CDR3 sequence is CASSSGLAKYNEQFF. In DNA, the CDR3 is TGTGCCAGCAGCTCGGGACTAGCAAAATACAATGAGCAGTTCTTC.

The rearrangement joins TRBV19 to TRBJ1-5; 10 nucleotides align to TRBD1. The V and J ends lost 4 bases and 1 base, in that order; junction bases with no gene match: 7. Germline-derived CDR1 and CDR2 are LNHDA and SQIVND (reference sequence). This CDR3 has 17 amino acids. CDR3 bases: TGTGCCAGTAGTAGGACAGGGGGATCCTCGAGCAATCAGCCCCAGCATTTT. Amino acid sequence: CASSRTGGSSSNQPQHF. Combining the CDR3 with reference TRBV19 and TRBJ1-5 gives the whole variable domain DGGITQSPKYLFRKEGQNVTLSCEQNLNHDAMYWYRQDPGQGLRLIYYSQIVNDFQKGDIAEGYSVSREKKESFPLTVTSAQKNPTAFYLCASSRTGGSSSNQPQHFGDGTRLSIL.

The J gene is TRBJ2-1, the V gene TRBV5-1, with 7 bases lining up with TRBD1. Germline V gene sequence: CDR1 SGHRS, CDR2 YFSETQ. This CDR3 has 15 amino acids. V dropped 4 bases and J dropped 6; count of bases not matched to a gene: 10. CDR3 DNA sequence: TGCGCCAGCAGCGCAGGGACAGAAAGATTCAATGAGCAGTTCTTC. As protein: CASSAGTERFNEQFF.

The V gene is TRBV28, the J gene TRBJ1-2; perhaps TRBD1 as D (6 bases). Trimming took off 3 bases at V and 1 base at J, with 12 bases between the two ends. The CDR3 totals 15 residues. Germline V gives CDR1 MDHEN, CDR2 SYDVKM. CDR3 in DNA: TGTGCCAGCAGTTTCTCAGGGGACCTTAACTATGGCTACACCTTC. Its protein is CASSFSGDLNYGYTF.

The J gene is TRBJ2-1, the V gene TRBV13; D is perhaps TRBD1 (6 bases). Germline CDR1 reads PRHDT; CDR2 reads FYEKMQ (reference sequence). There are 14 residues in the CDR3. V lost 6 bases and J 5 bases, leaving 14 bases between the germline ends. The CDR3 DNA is TGTGCCAGCAGAAAACAGGGATTGGACAATGAGCAGTTCTTC. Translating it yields CASRKQGLDNEQFF. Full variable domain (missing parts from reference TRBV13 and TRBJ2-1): AAGVIQSPRHLIKEKRETATLKCYPIPRHDTVYWYQQGPGQDPQFLISFYEKMQSDKGSIPDRFSAQQFSDYHSELNMSSLELGDSALYFCASRKQGLDNEQFFGPGTRLTVL.

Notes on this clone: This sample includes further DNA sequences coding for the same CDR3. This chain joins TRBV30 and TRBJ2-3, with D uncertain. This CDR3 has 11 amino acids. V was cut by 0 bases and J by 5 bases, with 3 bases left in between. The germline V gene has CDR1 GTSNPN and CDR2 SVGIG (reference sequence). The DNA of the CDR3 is TGTGCCTGGAGTGTCGAAGATACGCAGTATTTT. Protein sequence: CAWSVEDTQYF.

The CDR3 here is CASSPYTGTVNTEAFF. In DNA, the CDR3 is TGTGCCAGCTCACCGTATACCGGGACTGTGAACACTGAAGCTTTCTTT. The rearrangement links TRBV18 to TRBJ1-1, with D maybe TRBD1 (5 bases). Trimming took 3 bases from V and 0 from J, leaving 14 bases between them. Germline V gene data show CDR1 as KGHSH and CDR2 as LQKENI. This CDR3 comprises 16 residues.

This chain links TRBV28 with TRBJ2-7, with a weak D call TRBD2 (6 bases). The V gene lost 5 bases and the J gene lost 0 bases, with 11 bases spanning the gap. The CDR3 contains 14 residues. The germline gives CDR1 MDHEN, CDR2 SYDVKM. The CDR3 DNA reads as TGTGCCAGCAGTCACCTCGGGAGCTCCTACGAGCAGTACTTC. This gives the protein CASSHLGSSYEQYF.

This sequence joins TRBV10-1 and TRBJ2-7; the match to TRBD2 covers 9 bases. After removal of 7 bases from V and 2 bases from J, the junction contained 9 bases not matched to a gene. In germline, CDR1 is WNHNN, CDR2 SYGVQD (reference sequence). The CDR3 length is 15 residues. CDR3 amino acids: CASNRLAVLAYEQYF. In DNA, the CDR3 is TGCGCCAGCAACCGACTAGCGGTTCTCGCCTACGAGCAGTACTTC.

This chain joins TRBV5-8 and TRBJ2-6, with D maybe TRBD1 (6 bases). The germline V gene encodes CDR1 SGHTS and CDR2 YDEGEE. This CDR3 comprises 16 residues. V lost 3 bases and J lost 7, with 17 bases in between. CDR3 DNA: TGTGCCAGCAGCTCCGGGACATCCCACGGAGCCAACGTCCTGACTTTC. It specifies CASSSGTSHGANVLTF.

CDR3 DNA: TGTGCCAGCAGCTCCCGGACAGGCGTCTATGGCTACACCTTC. Translated: CASSSRTGVYGYTF. The chain joins TRBV9 to TRBJ1-2; 7 nucleotides agree with TRBD1. CDR1 SGDLS and CDR2 YYNGEE come from the germline V gene. There are 14 residues in the CDR3. The V segment lost 4 bases and the J segment 4 bases; nucleotides outside the gene matches: 7. The full variable domain, in which reference TRBV9 and TRBJ1-2 provide the parts outside the CDR3, is DSGVTQTPKHLITATGQRVTLRCSPRSGDLSVYWYQQSLDQGLQFLIQYYNGEERAKGNILERFSAQQFPDLHSELNLSSLELGDSALYFCASSSRTGVYGYTFGSGTRLTVV.

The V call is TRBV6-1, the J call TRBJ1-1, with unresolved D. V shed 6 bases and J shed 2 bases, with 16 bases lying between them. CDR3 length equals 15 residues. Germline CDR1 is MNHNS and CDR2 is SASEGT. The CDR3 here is CASRVEADLNTEAFF. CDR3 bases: TGTGCCAGCAGGGTTGAGGCAGACCTTAACACTGAAGCTTTCTTT.

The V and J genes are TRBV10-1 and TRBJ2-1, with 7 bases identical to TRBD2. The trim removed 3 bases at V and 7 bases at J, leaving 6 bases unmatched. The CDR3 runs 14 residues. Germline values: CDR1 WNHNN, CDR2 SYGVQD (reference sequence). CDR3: CASSDGTNLNEQFF. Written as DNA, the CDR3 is TGCGCCAGCAGTGATGGGACTAACCTTAATGAGCAGTTCTTC.

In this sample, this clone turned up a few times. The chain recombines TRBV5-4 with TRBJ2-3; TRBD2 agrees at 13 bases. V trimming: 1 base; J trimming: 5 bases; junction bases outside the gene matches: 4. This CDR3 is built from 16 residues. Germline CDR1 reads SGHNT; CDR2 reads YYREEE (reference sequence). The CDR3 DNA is TGTGCCAGCAGCTTGCGACTAGCGGGAGGTCAAGATACGCAGTATTTT. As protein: CASSLRLAGGQDTQYF.

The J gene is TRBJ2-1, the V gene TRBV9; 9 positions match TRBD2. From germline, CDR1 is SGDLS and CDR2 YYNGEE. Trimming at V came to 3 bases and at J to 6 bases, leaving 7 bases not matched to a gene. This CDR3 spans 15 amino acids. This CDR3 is CASSDSGSSLNEQFF. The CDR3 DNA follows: TGTGCCAGCAGCGATAGCGGGAGTTCTCTCAATGAGCAGTTCTTC.

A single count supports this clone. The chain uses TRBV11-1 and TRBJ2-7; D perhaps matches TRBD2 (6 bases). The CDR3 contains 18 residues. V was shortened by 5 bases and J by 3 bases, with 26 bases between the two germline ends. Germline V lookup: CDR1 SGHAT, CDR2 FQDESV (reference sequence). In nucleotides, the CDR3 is TGTGCCAGCAGCGCCCTACCGGGAGTGGGAGGAGGCGGCTACGAGCAGTACTTC. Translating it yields CASSALPGVGGGGYEQYF. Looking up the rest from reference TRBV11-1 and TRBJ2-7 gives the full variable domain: EAEVAQSPRYKITEKSQAVAFWCDPISGHATLYWYRQILGQGPELLVQFQDESVVDDSQLPKDRFSAERLKGVDSTLKIQPAELGDSAMYLCASSALPGVGGGGYEQYFGPGTRLTVT.

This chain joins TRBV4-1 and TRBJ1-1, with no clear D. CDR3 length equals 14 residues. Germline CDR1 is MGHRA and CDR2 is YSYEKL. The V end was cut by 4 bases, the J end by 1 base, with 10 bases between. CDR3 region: CASSRNQQNTEAFF. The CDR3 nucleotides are TGCGCCAGCAGCCGAAACCAGCAGAACACTGAAGCTTTCTTT.

CDR3 nucleotides: TGTGCCAGCAGTGAAGAGGGAGCGGGAGGGCCGTACGAGCAGTACTTC. It translates to CASSEEGAGGPYEQYF. The V and J genes are TRBV2 and TRBJ2-7, with TRBD2 matching 10 bases. V gave up 1 base and J gave up 4 bases; unmatched junction bases: 7. This CDR3 is 16 amino acids long. Germline-derived CDR1 and CDR2 are SNHLY and FYNNEI.

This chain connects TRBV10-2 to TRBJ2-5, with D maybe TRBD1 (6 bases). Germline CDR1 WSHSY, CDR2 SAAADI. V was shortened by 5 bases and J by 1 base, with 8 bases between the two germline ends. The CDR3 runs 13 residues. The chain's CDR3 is CASSRTVQETQYF. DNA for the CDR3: TGCGCCAGCAGTCGGACAGTCCAAGAGACCCAGTACTTC.

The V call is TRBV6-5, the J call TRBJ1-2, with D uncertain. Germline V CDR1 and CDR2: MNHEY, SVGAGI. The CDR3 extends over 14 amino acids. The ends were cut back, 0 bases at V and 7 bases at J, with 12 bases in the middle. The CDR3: CASSYSGSHAGYTF. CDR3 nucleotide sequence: TGTGCCAGCAGTTACTCAGGGTCCCACGCTGGCTACACCTTC.